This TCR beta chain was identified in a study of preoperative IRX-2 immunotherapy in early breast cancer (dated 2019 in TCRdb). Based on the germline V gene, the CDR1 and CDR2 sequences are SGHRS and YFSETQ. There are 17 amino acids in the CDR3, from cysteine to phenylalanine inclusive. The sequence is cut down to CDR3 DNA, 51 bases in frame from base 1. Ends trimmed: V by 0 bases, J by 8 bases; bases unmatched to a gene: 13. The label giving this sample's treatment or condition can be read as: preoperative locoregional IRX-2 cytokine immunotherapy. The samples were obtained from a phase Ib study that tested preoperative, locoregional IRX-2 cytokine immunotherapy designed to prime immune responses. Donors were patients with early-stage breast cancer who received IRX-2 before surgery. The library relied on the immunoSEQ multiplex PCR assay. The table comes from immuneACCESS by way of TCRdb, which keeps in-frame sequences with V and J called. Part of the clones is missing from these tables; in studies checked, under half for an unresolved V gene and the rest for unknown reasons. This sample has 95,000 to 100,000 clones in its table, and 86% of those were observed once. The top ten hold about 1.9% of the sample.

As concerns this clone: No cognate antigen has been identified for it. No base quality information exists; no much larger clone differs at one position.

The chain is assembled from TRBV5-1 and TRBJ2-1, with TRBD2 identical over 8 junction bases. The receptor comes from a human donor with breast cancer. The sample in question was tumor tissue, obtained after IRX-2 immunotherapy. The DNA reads TGCGCCAGCAGCTTGGCCCAGCGAGCGGGAGATGGCGATGAGCAGTTCTTC. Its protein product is CASSLAQRAGDGDEQFF.